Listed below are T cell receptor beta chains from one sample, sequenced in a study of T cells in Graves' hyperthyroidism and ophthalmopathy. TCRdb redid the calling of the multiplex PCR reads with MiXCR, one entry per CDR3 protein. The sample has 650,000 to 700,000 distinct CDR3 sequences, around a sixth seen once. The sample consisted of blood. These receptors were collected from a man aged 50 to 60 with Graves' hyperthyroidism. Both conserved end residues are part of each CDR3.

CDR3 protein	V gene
CASSPLLTSGEGNEQFF	TRBV6-2/TRBV6-3
CASSLVGAAVQETQYF	TRBV5-5
CASSLGPAGDYEQYF	TRBV7-6
CASRRYLTGDNSPLHF	TRBV6-1
CASSFLGEGRTGELFF	TRBV7-2
CASSRLGVSTDTQYF	TRBV28
CVSSLSTGFRTEAFF	TRBV27
CSVCGFWDTGYEQYF	TRBV29-1
CASRGGIGSYEQYF	TRBV2
CASRPLAKNTDTQYF	TRBV7-9
CASSSGGGGNQPQHF	TRBV28
CASSVPGGSYNEQFF	TRBV9
CASKLASGYEQYF	TRBV27
CASSLVSETQYF	TRBV7-9
CSASDSRGYTF	TRBV20-1
CASSTIGATDYEQYF	TRBV19
CASSWVGGQESEQFF	TRBV27
CASSLSGLAGSGGEQFF	TRBV11-2
CASSPDGDSPLHF	TRBV7-2
CATSDSSTVYGYTF	TRBV24-1
CAWSVPPVNTEAFF	TRBV30
CASTLRDSYTGELFF	TRBV6-1
CSARSQGVLYGYTF	TRBV20-1
CAWSVQGGKLFF	TRBV30
CASSPVIQLNTEAFF	TRBV18
CATGSGLAVMIGTYEQYF	TRBV28
CASSPGRGGTTGRNTEAFF	TRBV12-3/TRBV12-4
CASSFGRNTEAFF	TRBV12-3/TRBV12-4
CASSSAYMSYGYTF	TRBV5-1
CASSSSPGGYGYTF	TRBV28
CASSSPGRAGDYEQYF	TRBV6-8
CSARDSKLTSTDTQYF	TRBV20-1
CASSSSAGYEQYF	TRBV5-6
CAISESELNTEAFF	TRBV10-3
CASSMYRGSYEQYF	TRBV3-1
CASRAGTLGNEQFF	TRBV7-9
CASSLEASGLTDTQYF	TRBV7-2
CASSMSTRTEAFF	TRBV19
CASSQPASGRSDTQYF	TRBV3-1
CSARETGVQPQHF	TRBV20-1
CASSYRLGGQGQQETQYF	TRBV7-2
CSVLAGGFIGDTQYF	TRBV29-1
CASSTGSQGDEQYF	TRBV27
CASSPDRATSPLHF	TRBV28
CASSDQGPGNTIYF	TRBV2
CASSFGTGLYEQYF	TRBV27
CASSENSDNSPLHF	TRBV2
CASSAPGLWNTEAFF	TRBV7-9
CASSSAGVSGTGELFF	TRBV11-2
CASSREQGHNEQFF	TRBV28
CASSELGQGNQPQHF	TRBV6-1
CASSINFSGRGNEQFF	TRBV7-9
CASSLFREGNRGYTF	TRBV28
CASSPGTDAYEQYF	TRBV12-3/TRBV12-4
CASSDPKRAAPGELFF	TRBV2
CASSPRPIYEQYF	TRBV6-2/TRBV6-3
CSVLAGSLGANVLTF	TRBV29-1